This T cell receptor (beta chain) was sequenced in a study of CD8 T cells in Susac syndrome. Germline V gene data show CDR1 as SEHNR and CDR2 as FQNEAQ (reference sequence). The CDR3 is made up of 13 amino acids. Trimming removed 5 bases from V and 3 bases from J, with 11 bases in between. Reverse transcription used roughly 0.45 to 1 ug RNA and random hexamers. Multiplex PCR with immunoSEQ amplified the TCR beta CDR3 across 54 Vbeta and 13 Jbeta. One entry per CDR3 protein, called by TCRdb with MiXCR from the immunoSEQ multiplex PCR reads. The sample has 200,000 or so distinct CDR3 sequences, 92% seen once; the top ten hold around 0.13%.

This receptor was obtained from a human donor with multiple sclerosis. Sequencing used CD8+ T cells from PBMCs. The rearrangement links TRBV7-9 to TRBJ2-7; D call uncertain. This CDR3 is CASSPQSHYEQYF. CDR3 DNA sequence: TGTGCCAGCAGCCCACAGAGCCACTACGAGCAGTACTTC.